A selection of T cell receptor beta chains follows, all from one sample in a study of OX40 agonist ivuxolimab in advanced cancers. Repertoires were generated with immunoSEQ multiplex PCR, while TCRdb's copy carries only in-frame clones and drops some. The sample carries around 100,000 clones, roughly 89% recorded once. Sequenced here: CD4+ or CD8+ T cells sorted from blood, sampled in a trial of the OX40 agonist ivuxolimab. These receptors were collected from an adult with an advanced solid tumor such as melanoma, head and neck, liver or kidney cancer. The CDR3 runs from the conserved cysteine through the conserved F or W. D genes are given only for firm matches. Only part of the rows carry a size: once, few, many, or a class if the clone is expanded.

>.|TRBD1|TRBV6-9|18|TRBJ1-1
CASSPAPGQKQLNTEAFF
TGTGCCAGCAGCCCCGCCCCGGGACAGAAACAGTTGAACACTGAAGCTTTCTTT
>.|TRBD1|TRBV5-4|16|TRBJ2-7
CASSLAGLAGQDEQYF
TGTGCCAGCAGCTTGGCAGGGCTGGCGGGACAGGACGAGCAGTACTTC
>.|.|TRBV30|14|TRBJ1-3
CAWGRGLSGNTIYF
TGTGCCTGGGGGAGAGGACTCTCTGGAAACACCATATATTTT
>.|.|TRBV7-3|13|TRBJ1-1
CASSRSMNAEAFF
TGTGCCAGCAGCCGGTCCATGAACGCTGAAGCTTTCTTT
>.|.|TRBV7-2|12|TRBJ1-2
CASRLAGYGYTF
TGTGCCAGCAGACTCGCCGGCTATGGCTACACCTTC
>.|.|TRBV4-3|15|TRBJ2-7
CASSQDWSGGYEQYF
TGCGCCAGCAGCCAAGACTGGTCCGGGGGCTACGAGCAGTACTTC
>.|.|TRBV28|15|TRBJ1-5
CASSLFSGRLAPQHF
TGTGCCAGCAGTTTATTCTCGGGTAGACTCGCGCCCCAGCATTTT
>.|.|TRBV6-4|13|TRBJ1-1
CASSEHPLTEAFF
TGTGCCAGCAGTGAGCATCCCCTCACTGAAGCTTTCTTT
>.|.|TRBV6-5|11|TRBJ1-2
CASSSIYGYTF
TGTGCCAGCAGTTCCATTTATGGCTACACCTTC
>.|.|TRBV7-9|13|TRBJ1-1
CASSLAQKAEAFF
TGTGCCAGCAGCTTAGCCCAGAAGGCTGAAGCTTTCTTT
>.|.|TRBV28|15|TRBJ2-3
CASSLSGPGTDTQYF
TGTGCCAGCAGTCTTTCGGGACCCGGCACAGATACGCAGTATTTT
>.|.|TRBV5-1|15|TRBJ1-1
CASSLYGARQTEAFF
TGCGCCAGCAGCTTGTACGGGGCCCGACAGACTGAAGCTTTCTTT
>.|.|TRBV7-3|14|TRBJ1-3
CASSLGSSGNTIYF
TGTGCCAGCAGCCTCGGAAGCTCTGGAAACACCATATATTTT
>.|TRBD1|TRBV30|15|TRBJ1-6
CAWSGSTGGISPLHF
TGTGCCTGGAGTGGGTCAACAGGGGGCATTTCACCCCTCCACTTT
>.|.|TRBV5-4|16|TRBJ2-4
CASSLDRAGAKNIQYF
TGTGCCAGCAGCTTGGACCGGGCGGGAGCCAAAAACATTCAGTACTTC
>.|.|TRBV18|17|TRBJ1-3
CASSPVARTNSGNTIYF
TGTGCCAGCTCACCAGTTGCCAGGACAAATTCTGGAAACACCATATATTTT
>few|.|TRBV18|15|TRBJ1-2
CASSPPAAANYGYTF
TGTGCCAGCTCACCACCGGCAGCCGCTAACTATGGCTACACCTTC